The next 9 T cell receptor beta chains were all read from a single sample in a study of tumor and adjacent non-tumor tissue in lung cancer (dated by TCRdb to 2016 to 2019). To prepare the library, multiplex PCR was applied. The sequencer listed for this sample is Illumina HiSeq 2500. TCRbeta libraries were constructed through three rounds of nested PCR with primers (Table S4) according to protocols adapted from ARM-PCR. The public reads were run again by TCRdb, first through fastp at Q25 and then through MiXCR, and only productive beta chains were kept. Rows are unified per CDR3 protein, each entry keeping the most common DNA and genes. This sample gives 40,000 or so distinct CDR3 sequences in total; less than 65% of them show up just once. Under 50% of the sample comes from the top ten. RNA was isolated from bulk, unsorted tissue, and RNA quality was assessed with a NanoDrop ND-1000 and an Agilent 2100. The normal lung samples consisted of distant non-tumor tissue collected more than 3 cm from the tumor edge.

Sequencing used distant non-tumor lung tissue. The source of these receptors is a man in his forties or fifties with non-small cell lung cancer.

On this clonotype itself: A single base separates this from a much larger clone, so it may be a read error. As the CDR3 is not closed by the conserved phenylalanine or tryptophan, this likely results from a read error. The CDR3 sequence is CSVGQLNTGAFY. The CDR3 DNA sequence: TGCAGCGTTGGGCAGTTGAACACTGGAGCTTTCTAT. This chain joins TRBV29-1 and TRBJ1-1; D uncertain. The CDR3 sequence is 12 residues long. Per the germline V gene, CDR1 is SQVTM and CDR2 is ANQGSEA.

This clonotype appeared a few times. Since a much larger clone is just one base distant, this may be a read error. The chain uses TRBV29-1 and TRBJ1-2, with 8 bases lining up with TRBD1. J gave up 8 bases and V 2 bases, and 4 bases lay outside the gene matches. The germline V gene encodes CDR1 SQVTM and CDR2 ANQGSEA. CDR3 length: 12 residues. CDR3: CSVERTGRGYTF. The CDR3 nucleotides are TGCAGCGTTGAAAGGACAGGGAGAGGCTACACCTTC.

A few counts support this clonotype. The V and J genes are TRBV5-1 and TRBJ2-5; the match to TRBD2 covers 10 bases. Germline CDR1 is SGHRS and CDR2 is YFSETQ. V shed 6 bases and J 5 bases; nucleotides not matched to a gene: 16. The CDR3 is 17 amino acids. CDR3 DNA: TGCGCCAGCACCAGGGCTAGCGGGAGAGCCGGTATGGAGACCCAGTACTTC. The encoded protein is CASTRASGRAGMETQYF.

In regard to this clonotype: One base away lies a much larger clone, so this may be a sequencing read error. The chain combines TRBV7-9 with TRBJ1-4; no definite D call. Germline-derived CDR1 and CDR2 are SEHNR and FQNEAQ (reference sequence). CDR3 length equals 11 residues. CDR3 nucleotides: TGTACCAGCAGCGAAAGTGAAAAACTGTTTTTT. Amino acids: CTSSESEKLFF. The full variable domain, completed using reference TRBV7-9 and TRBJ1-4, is DTGVSQNPRHKITKRGQNVTFRCDPISEHNRLYWYRQTLGQGPEFLTYFQNEAQLEKSRLLSDRFSAERPKGSFSTLEIQRTEQGDSAMYLCTSSESEKLFFGSGTQLSVL.

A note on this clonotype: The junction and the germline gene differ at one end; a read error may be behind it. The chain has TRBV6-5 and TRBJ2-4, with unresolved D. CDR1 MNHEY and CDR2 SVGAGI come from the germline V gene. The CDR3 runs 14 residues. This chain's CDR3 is CDSSSIMAKNIQYF. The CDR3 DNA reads TGTGACAGCAGTTCCATTATGGCCAAAAACATTCAGTACTTC.

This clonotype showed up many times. For the CDR3, the DNA is TGTGCCAGCAGTCCCCAGCGGGGGGCGAACACCGGGGAGCTGTTTTTT. It specifies CASSPQRGANTGELFF. The rearrangement joins TRBV12-3 or TRBV12-4 to TRBJ2-2; TRBD2 aligns across 9 bases. This CDR3 contains 16 residues. V lost 5 bases and J lost 0; bases outside the gene matches: 4.

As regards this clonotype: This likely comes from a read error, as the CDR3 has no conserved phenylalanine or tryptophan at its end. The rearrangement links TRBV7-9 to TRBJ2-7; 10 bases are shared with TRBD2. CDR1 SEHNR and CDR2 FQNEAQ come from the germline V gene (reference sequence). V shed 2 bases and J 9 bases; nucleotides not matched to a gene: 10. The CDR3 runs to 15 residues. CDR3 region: CASSLRAGGHDGQYL. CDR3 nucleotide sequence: TGTGCCAGCAGCTTACGAGCGGGAGGGCACGACGGGCAGTACCTC.

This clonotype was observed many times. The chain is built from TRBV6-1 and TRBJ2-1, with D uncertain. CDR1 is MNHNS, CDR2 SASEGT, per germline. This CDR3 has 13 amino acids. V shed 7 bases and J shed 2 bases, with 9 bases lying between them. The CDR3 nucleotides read TGTGCCAGCATCGGGCGTACCTACAATGAGCAGTTCTTC. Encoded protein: CASIGRTYNEQFF.

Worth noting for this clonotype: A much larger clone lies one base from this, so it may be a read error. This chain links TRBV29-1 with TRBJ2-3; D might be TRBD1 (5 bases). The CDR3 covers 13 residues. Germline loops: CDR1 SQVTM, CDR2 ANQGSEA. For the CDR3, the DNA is TGCAGCGTTGGAGACAGCCACACAGATACGCAGTGTTTT. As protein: CSVGDSHTDTQCF.